This TCR beta chain appears in the sequencing data of a study of shared clonotypes between healthy human individuals. Study-level findings and limits: Researchers sampled blood only, noting tissue repertoires likely differ.

The table lists this clone with a count of one. Its antigen is undetermined. Deep was the level at which the assay was run. The method was immunoSEQ multiplex PCR; TCRdb's version includes in-frame clones alone and lacks a portion of them. The repertoire holds around 480,000 clones, with around 79% as singletons. HIV-negative, healthy adults without recent acute infections or vaccinations were the donors. CDR3 size: 16 residues. Germline values: CDR1 SGHNT, CDR2 YYREEE (reference sequence). Trimming took 2 bases from V and 5 from J; bases not matched to a gene: 7. The clonotype originates from a woman between 40 and 55 years old in good health. Some clones in this sample may be carry-over from other donors' samples. This chain connects TRBV5-4 to TRBJ2-5, with 12 positions matching TRBD1. Sequenced input: PBMCs. The DNA of the CDR3 is TGTGCCAGCAGCTTCCCGGGACAGGGGGCGCAGGAGACCCAGTACTTC. Protein sequence: CASSFPGQGAQETQYF.